This TCR beta chain was observed in a study of T cell changes during pregnancy in multiple sclerosis. Germline trimming cut 7 bases from V and 5 bases from J; bases unmatched to any gene: 1. CDR1 and CDR2 (germline): SGHRS, YFSETQ. This CDR3 has 11 amino acids. Assay used: immunoSEQ multiplex PCR; TCRdb lists only in-frame clones, some missing. The data hold 39,000 or so clones, with about nine tenths observed a single time. This clonotype was sampled from a female donor with multiple sclerosis, enrolled in a pregnancy study. V usage is TRBV5-1 and J usage is TRBJ1-1; 8 bases agree with TRBD1. Sequenced here: CD8+ T cells from peripheral blood mononuclear cells, sampled in the first trimester of pregnancy. The CDR3 region is CASRQGTEAFF. The CDR3 region has the DNA TGCGCCAGCCGACAGGGGACTGAAGCTTTCTTT.